Listed below are T cell receptor beta chains from one sample, sequenced in a study of T-cell reconstitution after alpha-beta-depleted transplantation in children. TCRdb re-called the PCR reads through MiXCR, storing one row per CDR3 protein. The table lists about 400,000 distinct CDR3 sequences, roughly 20% of them singletons. The input for sequencing was PBMCs from the stem cell graft donor, taken from the stem cell graft. The receptors originated from a human donor who donated a stem cell graft to a child with acute myeloid leukemia. CDR3s include the opening cysteine and the closing phenylalanine or tryptophan. Fields, in order: CDR3 DNA, CDR3 protein, J gene, clone size, V gene, D gene. The D gene is left open where the match is weak. Not every row has a clone size; where given, it reads once, few, many or a size class.

TGCGCCAGCAGCTCCGGGACTAGCGGAAGATCCTACGAGCAGTACTTC CASSSGTSGRSYEQYF TRBJ2-7 . TRBV5-1 TRBD2
TGCAGCGTTAGGGCCTCCTACGAGCAGTACTTC CSVRASYEQYF TRBJ2-7 many TRBV29-1 .
TGTGCCAGCAGTAGATACCGCGGACAGGGACCGAACACCGGGGAGCTGTTTTTT CASSRYRGQGPNTGELFF TRBJ2-2 few TRBV12-3/TRBV12-4 TRBD1
TGTGCCACCAGCAGAGATCGGAGGCAGCCCTACGAGCAGTACTTC CATSRDRRQPYEQYF TRBJ2-7 many TRBV15 .
TGCAGCGTTGATTCAGGGCGAAGTTGGGACGAGCAGTACTTC CSVDSGRSWDEQYF TRBJ2-7 many TRBV29-1 .
TGTGCCAGCAGCTTAGGGGGCAGGGGGCTGATGGAGACCCAGTACTTC CASSLGGRGLMETQYF TRBJ2-5 . TRBV7-2 TRBD1
TGCAGCGTTGAGGAGGACAGGTACGACGAGCAGTACTTC CSVEEDRYDEQYF TRBJ2-7 . TRBV29-1 TRBD1
TGTGCCAGCAGCTTAGTCGGGGACATCTCCTACGAGCAGTACTTC CASSLVGDISYEQYF TRBJ2-7 once TRBV7-2 .
TGTGCCAGCAGCCAAGTATCTACTAGCGGTTCCTACGAGCAGTACTTC CASSQVSTSGSYEQYF TRBJ2-7 . TRBV4-2 TRBD2
TGTGCCAGCAGTTTGCAAGGTGGTTCACCCCTCCACTTT CASSLQGGSPLHF TRBJ1-6 . TRBV12-3/TRBV12-4 .
TGTGCCAGCAGCTCTGAGGGGAGCGACACTGAAGCTTTCTTT CASSSEGSDTEAFF TRBJ1-1 few TRBV11-3 .
TGTGCCAGCAGCGTAGGGCTGACAGGGTCGGTTCTAGGCACTGAAGCTTTCTTT CASSVGLTGSVLGTEAFF TRBJ1-1 . TRBV9 TRBD1
TGTGCCAGCAGCCCCCGGACTCAGAACCAAGAGACCCAGTACTTC CASSPRTQNQETQYF TRBJ2-5 . TRBV12-3/TRBV12-4 .
TGCGCCAGCAGCCAGCAAGATCTGACCCGGGAGGGCCCTAATGAGCAGTTCTTC CASSQQDLTREGPNEQFF TRBJ2-1 . TRBV4-1 TRBD2
TGTGCCAGCAGTAGATCGACGGAGCGGCCGTCCTACGAGCAGTACTTC CASSRSTERPSYEQYF TRBJ2-7 many TRBV6-2/TRBV6-3 .
TGTGCCAGCAGTGGTCAGGGGGAAAAAAACATTCAGTACTTC CASSGQGEKNIQYF TRBJ2-4 . TRBV2 TRBD1
TGCAGTGCTAGAGACAAGGGCCCTTTGGACGAGCAGTACTTC CSARDKGPLDEQYF TRBJ2-7 many TRBV20-1 .
TGTGCCAGCACCCTGACAGGGGAAGAGACCCAGTACTTC CASTLTGEETQYF TRBJ2-5 few TRBV12-3/TRBV12-4 TRBD1
TGTGCCAGCAGTTTTAGTATGAGCACAGATACGCAGTATTTT CASSFSMSTDTQYF TRBJ2-3 few TRBV12-3/TRBV12-4 .
TGCGCCAGCAGCTTGACCGGGGACCGCCAAGAGACCCAGTACTTC CASSLTGDRQETQYF TRBJ2-5 once TRBV5-1 .
TGTGCCAGCAGAATAGCGGGCAGGGAGACCCAGTACTTC CASRIAGRETQYF TRBJ2-5 . TRBV28 TRBD2
TGTGCCAGCAGCCTTCGGACCGTCGCCTACGAGCAGTACTTC CASSLRTVAYEQYF TRBJ2-7 . TRBV7-2 .
TGTGCCACCAGCAGAGACAGGGGTAAGCAGCCCCAGCATTTT CATSRDRGKQPQHF TRBJ1-5 many TRBV15 .
TGTGCCAGCAGTTTAGCGGGAGGGAGGGAGCAGTACTTC CASSLAGGREQYF TRBJ2-7 many TRBV27 TRBD2
TGCGCCAGCAGCCACGAGAGAAGCTCCTACAATGAGCAGTTCTTC CASSHERSSYNEQFF TRBJ2-1 few TRBV4-1 .
TGTGCCAGCAGCTCCCGGACTAGCGCCGAAACCTACAATGAGCAGTTCTTC CASSSRTSAETYNEQFF TRBJ2-1 once TRBV5-5 TRBD2
TGCAGTGCTAGAATGGGGACTAGCGGACTGGAGCAGTACTTC CSARMGTSGLEQYF TRBJ2-7 . TRBV20-1 TRBD2
TGTGCCAGCAGCTCGCGCGGAGCGGGAGGAGACACCGGGGAGCTGTTTTTT CASSSRGAGGDTGELFF TRBJ2-2 . TRBV7-6 TRBD2
TGTGCCAGCAGCCGATCCCTAGCGGGAGGTTACGAGCAGTACTTC CASSRSLAGGYEQYF TRBJ2-7 many TRBV7-2 TRBD2
TGTGCCAGCAGCTTCCGGACAGGTTCCCTTTTCGAGCAGTACTTC CASSFRTGSLFEQYF TRBJ2-7 . TRBV7-2 TRBD1
TGTGCCAGCAGCACCGCTAGCGGTCTGACCTACGAGCAGTACTTC CASSTASGLTYEQYF TRBJ2-7 few TRBV6-1 TRBD2
TGTGCCGGGGGTCCGGAAAATGAGCAGTTCTTC CAGGPENEQFF TRBJ2-1 many TRBV10-3 .
TGCAGCTTCCGGGGGGGCTACAATGAGCAGTTCTTC CSFRGGYNEQFF TRBJ2-1 many TRBV29-1 TRBD2
TGTGCCAGCAGGAGGAGTCAGAATTCACCCCTCCACTTT CASRRSQNSPLHF TRBJ1-6 . TRBV6-1 .
TGCGCCAGCAGCTTGCCGATCGGGCCAGCGAACACCGGGGAGCTGTTTTTT CASSLPIGPANTGELFF TRBJ2-2 . TRBV5-1 .
TGCAGTGCCCCGGGCGGCTATGTAAACACCATATATTTT CSAPGGYVNTIYF TRBJ1-3 . TRBV20-1 .
TGTGCCAGCAGCTTGTATCCGGGCCCTGAAGCTTTCTTT CASSLYPGPEAFF TRBJ1-1 . TRBV5-6 .
TGCAGCGTAGCCCGGGGTACAGGGGCAGATACGCAGTATTTT CSVARGTGADTQYF TRBJ2-3 many TRBV29-1 TRBD1
TGTGCCAGCAGCTTAGATATAGAGAGGGCTTTCTTT CASSLDIERAFF TRBJ1-1 many TRBV7-8 .
TGCAGTGCGGTCCAAAGACTAGCGGAGAACACAGATACGCAGTATTTT CSAVQRLAENTDTQYF TRBJ2-3 . TRBV20-1 TRBD2
TGCGCCAGCAGCTTGGGCGGGACCAGGGGCACTGAAGCTTTCTTT CASSLGGTRGTEAFF TRBJ1-1 few TRBV5-1 .
TGTGCCAGCAGCACCGGGACTAGCGGGGCGTCTTACGAGCAGTACTTC CASSTGTSGASYEQYF TRBJ2-7 many TRBV7-2 TRBD2
TGTGCCACCAGTGACCGAAGCGGGAGGGCCCTAAATGAGCAGTTCTTC CATSDRSGRALNEQFF TRBJ2-1 many TRBV24-1 TRBD2
TGTGCCAGCAGTATCACTAGCACCGGGGAGCTGTTTTTT CASSITSTGELFF TRBJ2-2 . TRBV6-1 .
TGTGCCAGCACCAGACTGACTAACTATGGCTACACCTTC CASTRLTNYGYTF TRBJ1-2 few TRBV28 .
TGTGCCAGCAGTCCGGGGGCCGACTACGAGCAGTACTTC CASSPGADYEQYF TRBJ2-7 many TRBV12-3/TRBV12-4 .
TGTGCCAGCAACCTAAGGGGGCGCCCCTATGGCTACACCTTC CASNLRGRPYGYTF TRBJ1-2 few TRBV12-3/TRBV12-4 TRBD1
TGTGCCAGCTCACCATTCCGGAACACTGAAGCTTTCTTT CASSPFRNTEAFF TRBJ1-1 . TRBV18 .
TGCAGTGCTAGAGATAGGACAGGGGGCCGTAATAATTCACCCCTCCACTTT CSARDRTGGRNNSPLHF TRBJ1-6 . TRBV20-1 TRBD1
TGCAGTGTGACCGATAGCGGTCTTCCTATGGACGAGCAGTACTTC CSVTDSGLPMDEQYF TRBJ2-7 . TRBV20-1 .
TGCAGCGTTGGACAGGTGGAGGAGTTCTTC CSVGQVEEFF TRBJ2-1 . TRBV29-1 .
TGTGGGGCACGCGAGAGGGTGACCGGGGAGCTGTTTTTT CGARERVTGELFF TRBJ2-2 . TRBV28 .
TGTGCCAGCAGCCTCGACGGTAATTCACCCCTCCACTTT CASSLDGNSPLHF TRBJ1-6 . TRBV7-9 .
TGTGCCAGCAGCCCATTTAAGGTGATGGGCCTAACCGGGGAGCTGTTTTTT CASSPFKVMGLTGELFF TRBJ2-2 few TRBV7-6 .